Below are 26 T cell receptor beta chains sequenced from a single sample in a study of blood T cells in healthy people across ages. Alongside a J-beta primer mix, a sample-barcoded 5' primer served in a second PCR lasting about 7 to 12 cycles. TCRdb reprocessed the 5' RACE reads via MiXCR and lists one record per CDR3 protein. The sample contains around 1,900,000 distinct CDR3 sequences, around 40% of which appear only once. Material: blood. The origin of the receptors is a human donor in good health.

This clonotype was detected a few times. V and J are TRBV20-1 and TRBJ2-3; 14 bases line up with TRBD2. The CDR3 totals 16 residues. Germline trimming cut 6 bases from V and 1 base from J; bases unmatched to any gene: 6. Germline assignment: CDR1 DFQATT and CDR2 SNEGSKA (reference sequence). CDR3 coding DNA: TGCAGTGCGGCTCCGGGACTAGCGGGAGGCACAGATACGCAGTATTTT. It translates to CSAAPGLAGGTDTQYF.

The rearrangement uses TRBV25-1 and TRBJ1-1, with 8 bases that match TRBD1. From germline, CDR1 is MGHDK and CDR2 SYGVNS. The V and J ends lost 3 bases and 0 bases, in that order; junction bases with no gene match: 12. The CDR3 runs to 18 residues. The CDR3: CASSDPTGTGDMNTEAFF. The CDR3, as DNA: TGTGCCAGCAGTGATCCCACCGGGACAGGAGACATGAACACTGAAGCTTTCTTT.

The CDR3 here is CASSYPSVADTQYF. In nucleotides, the CDR3 is TGTGCCAGCAGTTACCCCAGTGTGGCAGATACGCAGTATTTT. V and J are TRBV6-6 and TRBJ2-3, with D hard to call. Germline V lookup: CDR1 MNHNY, CDR2 SVGAGI (reference sequence). This CDR3 has 14 residues. V shed 2 bases and J shed 4 bases, with 10 bases lying between them.

V gene TRBV4-3 combines with J gene TRBJ1-6, with no clear D. The CDR3 sequence is 14 residues long. Germline-derived CDR1 and CDR2 are LGHNA and YSLEER. Deletions cut 1 base from V and 8 bases from J, with 9 bases between. CDR3 bases: TGCGCCAGCAGCCAAGTGGTGCAGGATTCACCCCTCCACTTT. Its protein is CASSQVVQDSPLHF.

This clonotype was counted between two and nine times. The rearrangement uses TRBV7-3 and TRBJ2-3, with D perhaps TRBD2 (5 bases). The V and J ends lost 6 bases and 3 bases respectively, with 13 bases between them. Per the germline V gene, CDR1 is SGHTA and CDR2 is FQGTGA. The CDR3 spans 14 residues. In DNA form, the CDR3 reads TGTGCCAGCAGTCCACTCGAGGGAACAGATACGCAGTATTTT. This gives the protein CASSPLEGTDTQYF.

The chain carries TRBV7-2 and TRBJ2-1; 7 bases map to TRBD2. The germline V gene has CDR1 SGHTA and CDR2 FQGNSA. Unmatched junction bases numbered 6, after V lost 4 bases and J lost 9 bases. The CDR3 covers 13 residues. The DNA for the CDR3 is TGTGCCAGCAGCTCTTTGCGGGAGAGTGAGCAGTTCTTC. It is translated as CASSSLRESEQFF.

This clonotype was counted between two and nine times. This sequence joins TRBV7-9 and TRBJ2-1, with TRBD2 identical over 9 bases. V lost 2 bases and J lost 3; bases outside the gene matches: 8. Germline CDR1 and CDR2: SEHNR and FQNEAQ (reference sequence). This CDR3 region has 17 residues. For the CDR3, the DNA is TGTGCCAGCAGCTTAACGCCGAGCGGGGGGAACTACAATGAGCAGTTCTTC. Translated: CASSLTPSGGNYNEQFF.

The chain is built from TRBV7-2 and TRBJ2-5; the D gene could be TRBD1 or TRBD2 (6 bases each). The CDR3 length is 13 residues. Germline values: CDR1 SGHTA, CDR2 FQGNSA. V was trimmed by 4 bases and J by 11 bases, leaving 17 bases between them. The CDR3 reads CASSSAGGREQYF. CDR3 bases: TGTGCCAGCAGCTCAGCTGGGGGCCGGGAGCAGTACTTC.

Concerning this clonotype: Germline is not matched at one junction end, which may reflect a read error. This chain uses TRBV12-3 or TRBV12-4 with TRBJ1-2; maybe TRBD1 (6 bases). CDR3 size: 14 residues. The CDR3 DNA is TGTGCCAGCAGTCCAGGGGAGGGTATCTATGTCTACACCTTC. Translating gives CASSPGEGIYVYTF.

J is TRBJ2-5 and V is TRBV11-3, with 10 bases fitting TRBD1. The CDR3 spans 15 residues. After removal of 6 bases from V and 4 bases from J, the junction contained 8 bases not matched to a gene. The germline CDR1 and CDR2 sequences are SGHNT and YENEEA. Here the CDR3 reads CASRGDRGARETQYF. The CDR3 region has the DNA TGTGCCAGCAGAGGGGACAGGGGAGCGAGAGAGACCCAGTACTTC.

J is TRBJ2-7 and V is TRBV7-2, with 9 bases lining up with TRBD1. V gave up 3 bases and J gave up 5 bases; unmatched junction bases: 11. The CDR3 has 16 residues. Germline CDR1 reads SGHTA; CDR2 reads FQGNSA. The CDR3 DNA follows: TGTGCCAGCAGCTTCGTCTCGGGACAGGGCGGTAACGAGCAGTACTTC. Its translation: CASSFVSGQGGNEQYF.

This chain links TRBV7-9 with TRBJ1-6; 9 bases map to TRBD1. This CDR3 is built from 18 residues. Trimming cost V 6 bases and J 8 bases; bases outside gene matches: 17. CDR1 and CDR2 (germline): SEHNR, FQNEAQ (reference sequence). As DNA, the CDR3 is TGTGCCAGCAGTCCGGGACAGGGTGCGGGAATATTCGATTCACCCCTCCACTTT. Translating gives CASSPGQGAGIFDSPLHF.

There are many counts of this clonotype. The V gene is TRBV29-1, the J gene TRBJ2-3, with a tentative D call TRBD2 (5 bases). Per germline, CDR1 SQVTM and CDR2 ANQGSEA. V lost 6 bases to trimming and J lost 2 bases, with 18 bases between them. The CDR3 contains 15 residues. CDR3 DNA: TGCAGCGTCGACTATAAAATGGACCCCACAGATACGCAGTATTTT. Encoded protein: CSVDYKMDPTDTQYF.

This clonotype has ten or more counts. The chain combines TRBV12-3 or TRBV12-4 with TRBJ2-1, with D perhaps being TRBD1 or TRBD2 (5 bases each). This CDR3 comprises 15 residues. The V end was cut by 1 base, the J end by 0 bases, with 7 bases between. This chain's CDR3 is CASSLVGRSYNEQFF. The CDR3 DNA is TGTGCCAGCAGTTTAGTGGGACGCTCCTACAATGAGCAGTTCTTC.

This clonotype has more than one count but fewer than ten. CDR3 sequence: CASSNGEGVYNEQFF. CDR3 nucleotides: TGCGCCAGCAGCAACGGGGAGGGGGTGTACAATGAGCAGTTCTTC. The rearrangement uses TRBV4-3 and TRBJ2-1, with D perhaps TRBD2 (7 bases). The CDR3 contains 15 residues. Trimming removed 5 bases at V and 4 bases at J, with 15 bases between. CDR1 is LGHNA and CDR2 is YSLEER in the germline V gene.

Only a few counts were recorded for this clonotype. The chain recombines TRBV9 with TRBJ2-6; D not resolved. The CDR3 sequence is 17 residues long. V lost 7 bases to trimming and J lost 1 base, with 18 bases between them. CDR1 SGDLS and CDR2 YYNGEE come from the germline V gene. The CDR3 spells CASGGLGLLSGANVLTF. CDR3 sequence (DNA): TGTGCCAGCGGTGGGCTAGGCCTATTATCTGGGGCCAACGTCCTGACTTTC.

This chain uses TRBV7-2 with TRBJ2-3, with 11 bases that match TRBD2. The germline gives CDR1 SGHTA, CDR2 FQGNSA. Germline trimming cut 1 base from V and 11 bases from J; bases unmatched to any gene: 5. This CDR3 has 14 residues. Here the CDR3 DNA reads TGTGCCAGCAGCTTAGATCAGACTAGCGGGGAGCAGTATTTT. This translates into CASSLDQTSGEQYF.

In this sample, this clonotype turned up a few times. The V gene is TRBV6-2 or TRBV6-3, the J gene TRBJ1-2, with TRBD1 identical over 10 bases. The CDR3 sequence is 17 residues long. Germline V gene sequence: CDR1 MNHEY, CDR2 SVGEGT. Trimming cost V 5 bases and J 4 bases; bases outside gene matches: 13. The CDR3: CASSNTRPGQGPYGYTF. CDR3 DNA sequence: TGTGCCAGCAGTAATACCCGGCCGGGACAGGGGCCCTATGGCTACACCTTC.

The rearrangement joins TRBV20-1 to TRBJ1-5, with D maybe TRBD1 (5 bases). V dropped 5 bases and J dropped 2 bases, with 16 bases sitting between them. CDR3 length equals 15 residues. Germline V gene data show CDR1 as DFQATT and CDR2 as SNEGSKA (reference sequence). CDR3 amino acids: CSAEPGLVGNQPQHF. In DNA, the CDR3 is TGCAGTGCTGAACCAGGGTTGGTGGGCAATCAGCCCCAGCATTTT.

This sequence joins TRBV4-3 and TRBJ2-7; TRBD2 aligns across 7 bases. The germline CDR1 and CDR2 sequences are LGHNA and YSLEER. This CDR3 is built from 17 residues. The V and J ends lost 1 base and 2 bases, in that order; junction bases with no gene match: 11. This CDR3 reads CASSQVKLAEITYEQYF. The CDR3 nucleotides are TGCGCCAGCAGCCAAGTAAAGCTAGCGGAGATTACCTACGAGCAGTACTTC.

This clonotype was counted ten times or more. The junction shows a germline mismatch at one end, possibly a read error. The V and J genes are TRBV12-3 or TRBV12-4 and TRBJ2-7; weak D call: TRBD1 (5 bases). The length of the CDR3 is 12 residues. As DNA, the CDR3 is TGTGCCAGCAGCTTAGCTAGGGGCGAGCAGTACTTC. Translation gives CASSLARGEQYF.

The gene calls are TRBV28 and TRBJ1-2; tentatively, D is TRBD1 (6 bases). The CDR3 sequence is 14 residues long. Trimming cost V 3 bases and J 6 bases, with 14 bases left between them. CDR1 MDHEN and CDR2 SYDVKM come from the germline V gene. CDR3 sequence (DNA): TGTGCCAGCAGTTTTAGGGGGGCTCCCAATGGCTACACCTTC. Translated, it gives CASSFRGAPNGYTF.

In this sample, this clonotype turned up a few times. J is TRBJ1-2 and V is TRBV6-5, with TRBD1 as a possible D gene (5 bases). Germline CDR1 MNHEY, CDR2 SVGAGI. CDR3 size: 14 residues. V shed 6 bases and J shed 5 bases, with 16 bases lying between them. CDR3 loop: CASSRDGKFYGYTF. CDR3 DNA: TGTGCCAGCAGCCGGGACGGTAAATTTTATGGCTACACCTTC.

This chain connects TRBV2 to TRBJ2-1; tentative D call: TRBD1 (5 bases). V lost 3 bases to trimming and J lost 6 bases, with 21 bases between them. The CDR3 totals 17 residues. The germline V gene encodes CDR1 SNHLY and CDR2 FYNNEI. The CDR3 DNA follows: TGTGCCAGCAGTGAGATAGTGGGGCTACGTATGGTCAATGAGCAGTTCTTC. Translating it yields CASSEIVGLRMVNEQFF.

This chain connects TRBV6-6 to TRBJ2-5; weak D call: TRBD2 (7 bases). CDR3 length: 15 amino acids. Per germline, CDR1 MNHNY and CDR2 SVGAGI (reference sequence). V was trimmed by 2 bases and J by 4 bases, leaving 14 bases between them. In DNA form, the CDR3 reads TGTGCCAGCAGTTACATCACGAGGGGGGGAGAGACCCAGTACTTC. This translates into CASSYITRGGETQYF.

The chain is built from TRBV5-1 and TRBJ2-4; TRBD1 matches 7 bases. The CDR3 covers 17 residues. Germline assignment: CDR1 SGHRS and CDR2 YFSETQ. The V segment lost 4 bases and the J segment 0 bases; nucleotides outside the gene matches: 10. DNA of the CDR3: TGCGCCAGCAGCATGACCGGGACAGCGCTAGCCAAAAACATTCAGTACTTC. Amino acids: CASSMTGTALAKNIQYF.